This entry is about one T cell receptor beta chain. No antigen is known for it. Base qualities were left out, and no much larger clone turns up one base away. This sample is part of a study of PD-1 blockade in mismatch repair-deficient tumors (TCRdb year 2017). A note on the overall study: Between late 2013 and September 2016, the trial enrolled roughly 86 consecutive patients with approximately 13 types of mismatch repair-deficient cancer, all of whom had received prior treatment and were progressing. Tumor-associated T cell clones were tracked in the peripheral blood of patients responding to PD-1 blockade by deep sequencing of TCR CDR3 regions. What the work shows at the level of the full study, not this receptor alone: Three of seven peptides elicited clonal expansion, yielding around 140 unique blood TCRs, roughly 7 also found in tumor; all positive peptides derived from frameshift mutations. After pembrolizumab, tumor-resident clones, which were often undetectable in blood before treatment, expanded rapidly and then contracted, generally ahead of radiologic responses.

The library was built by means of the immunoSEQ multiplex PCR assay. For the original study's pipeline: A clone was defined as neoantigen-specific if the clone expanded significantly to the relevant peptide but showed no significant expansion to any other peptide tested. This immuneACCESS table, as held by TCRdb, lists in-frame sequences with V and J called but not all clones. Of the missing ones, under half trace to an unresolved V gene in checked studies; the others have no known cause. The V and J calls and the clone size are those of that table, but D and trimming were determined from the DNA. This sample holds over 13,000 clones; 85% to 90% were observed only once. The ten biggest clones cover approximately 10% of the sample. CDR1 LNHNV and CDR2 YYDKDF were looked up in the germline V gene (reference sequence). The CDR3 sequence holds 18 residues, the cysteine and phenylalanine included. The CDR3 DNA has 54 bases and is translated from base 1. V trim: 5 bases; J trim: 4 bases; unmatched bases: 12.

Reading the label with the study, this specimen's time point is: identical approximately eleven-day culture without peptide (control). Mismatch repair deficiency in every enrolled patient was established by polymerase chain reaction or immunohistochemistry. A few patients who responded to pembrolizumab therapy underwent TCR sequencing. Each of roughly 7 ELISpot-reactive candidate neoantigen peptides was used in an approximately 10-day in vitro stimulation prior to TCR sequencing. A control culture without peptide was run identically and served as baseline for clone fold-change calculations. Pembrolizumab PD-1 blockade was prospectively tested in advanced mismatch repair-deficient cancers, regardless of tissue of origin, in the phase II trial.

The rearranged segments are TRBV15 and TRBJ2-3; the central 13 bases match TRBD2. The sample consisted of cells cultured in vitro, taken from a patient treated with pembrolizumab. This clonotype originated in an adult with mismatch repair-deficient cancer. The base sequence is TGTGCCACCAGCGCCCCTGGACTAGCGGGAGTGTATGCAGATACGCAGTATTTT. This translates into CATSAPGLAGVYADTQYF.